This T cell receptor beta chain is from a study of blood T cell repertoires in COVID-19. Study as a whole: The cDNA or gDNA used as material had been derived from T cells, B-cell-depleted T cells, or PBMCs.

In the authors' methods: Scientists estimated how many nucleated cells there were by amplifying reference gene primers. Sequencing was performed with immunoSEQ multiplex PCR; in TCRdb, only in-frame clones are kept and a portion is missing. The V and J calls and clone size come from that table; D and trimming were worked out from the DNA. In the table there are fewer than 90,000 clones, roughly four fifths of which are singletons. Enrollment of patients from Seattle took place during active infection, with longitudinal follow-up. The sequenced material came from peripheral blood. The clonotype originates from a man between 60 and 70 years old with COVID-19, enrolled during active disease.

The CDR3 protein is CASSLVGTGNYGYTF. The CDR3 bases are TGTGCCAGCAGCTTAGTGGGGACAGGGAACTATGGCTACACCTTC. The rearrangement uses TRBV11-2 and TRBJ1-2; the match to TRBD1 covers 9 bases. The CDR3 is made up of 15 amino acids. Trimming took 1 base from V and 2 from J; bases not matched to a gene: 2. Germline values: CDR1 SGHAT, CDR2 FQNNGV.